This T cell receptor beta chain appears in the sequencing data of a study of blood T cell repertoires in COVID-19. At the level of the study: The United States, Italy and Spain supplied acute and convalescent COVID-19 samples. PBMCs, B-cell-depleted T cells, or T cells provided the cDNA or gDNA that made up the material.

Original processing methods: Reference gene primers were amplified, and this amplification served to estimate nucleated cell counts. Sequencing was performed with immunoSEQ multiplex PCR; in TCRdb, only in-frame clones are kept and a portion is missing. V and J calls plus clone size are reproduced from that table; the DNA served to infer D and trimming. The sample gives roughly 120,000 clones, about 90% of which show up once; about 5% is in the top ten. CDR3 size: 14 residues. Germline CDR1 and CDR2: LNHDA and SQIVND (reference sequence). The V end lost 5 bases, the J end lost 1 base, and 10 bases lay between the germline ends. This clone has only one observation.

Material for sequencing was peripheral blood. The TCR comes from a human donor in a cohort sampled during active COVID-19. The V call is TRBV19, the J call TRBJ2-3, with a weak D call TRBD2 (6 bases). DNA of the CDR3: TGTGCCAGTAGTGGGGACTGGGGCACAGATACGCAGTATTTT. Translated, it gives CASSGDWGTDTQYF.